Listed below are T cell receptor beta chains from one sample, sequenced in a study of T cells expressing NK-cell markers. No DNA is given; TCRdb re-called the 5' RACE reads and lists each CDR3 protein once. The listing contains hundreds of thousands of distinct CDR3 sequences. The sample consisted of blood T cells: a sorted CD56 or NKG2C T cell subset, CD4+ or CD8+ T cells, or bulk PBMC T cells (not recorded which). Receptors were obtained from a woman aged 18-69 years in good health. Both conserved end residues are part of each CDR3.

V gene	J gene	CDR3 protein
TRBV7-6	TRBJ2-3	CASSPIPRTEGTDTQYF
TRBV28	TRBJ1-5	CATGTNPTNQPQHF
TRBV20-1	TRBJ1-1	CSARDPRGNTEAFF
TRBV4-1	TRBJ2-3	CASSQPREGTDTQYF
TRBV19	TRBJ2-1	CASSIWGSGSYNEQFF
TRBV12-3/TRBV12-4	TRBJ1-1	CASMVRVRGGTEAFF
TRBV19	TRBJ1-3	CASTGQGEGNTIYF
TRBV4-3	TRBJ2-1	CASSQESGGAPNEQFF
TRBV28	TRBJ1-5	CASSLPGGGQPQHF
TRBV7-6	TRBJ2-2	CASSPPVEVGELFF
TRBV28	TRBJ2-1	CASSTLLRDTANEQFF
TRBV30	TRBJ2-1	CAWSGQLEQFF
TRBV7-2	TRBJ1-6	CASRLDPAYNSPLHF
TRBV18	TRBJ1-5	CASSPGPTTLNQPQHF
TRBV28	TRBJ2-5	CASSLIGGGLETQYF